This T cell receptor beta chain emerged from a study of T cell changes during pregnancy in multiple sclerosis. Sequenced by immunoSEQ multiplex PCR; TCRdb stores in-frame clones only, minus some. The table lists around 60,000 clones, about 92% of them singletons. The germline V gene has CDR1 LNHDA and CDR2 SQIVND (reference sequence). The CDR3 is 15 amino acids. V was cut by 1 base and J by 7 bases, with 16 bases left in between. This TCR was recovered from a female donor with multiple sclerosis, enrolled in a pregnancy study. Material: peripheral blood, obtained after pregnancy. The chain couples TRBV19 to TRBJ1-2; the D gene is possibly TRBD1 (5 bases). CDR3 loop: CASSIGGTSTRGYTF. The CDR3 region has the DNA TGTGCCAGTAGTATAGGCGGGACCAGTACTCGTGGCTACACCTTC. The entire variable domain, with the rest obtained from reference TRBV19 and TRBJ1-2, is as follows: DGGITQSPKYLFRKEGQNVTLSCEQNLNHDAMYWYRQDPGQGLRLIYYSQIVNDFQKGDIAEGYSVSREKKESFPLTVTSAQKNPTAFYLCASSIGGTSTRGYTFGSGTRLTVV.